This TCR beta chain emerged from a study of T cells in Graves' hyperthyroidism and ophthalmopathy. About the research overall: Peripheral blood was acquired at first diagnosis, ahead of any therapy whatsoever. Points from the study as a whole: Clonotypes that were expanded in thyroid above 0.001 mostly appeared in blood too. A model of 13 V-J pairs discriminated ophthalmopathy from stable hyperthyroidism.

V gave up 0 bases and J gave up 5 bases, with 17 bases separating them. Germline values: CDR1 DFQATT, CDR2 SNEGSKA (reference sequence). CDR3 length: 16 residues. RNA transcripts served as the template for amplifying TCR beta CDR3 regions. During a first-round RT-PCR of the TCR CDR3, the HTBI primer set was used. One entry per CDR3 protein results from TCRdb running MiXCR on the multiplex PCR reads. The table records about 350,000 distinct CDR3 sequences, approximately 14% of them present only once. This clonotype appeared many times. Its target is not known. Clinical symptoms, serum thyroxine, TRAb, thyroid ultrasound and orbital computed tomography informed diagnoses.

Sample: blood. This sequence was found in a woman aged 60-75 years with Graves' ophthalmopathy. The chain links TRBV20-1 to TRBJ1-5; maybe TRBD1 (6 bases). The CDR3 DNA sequence: TGCAGTGCTAGAGATGCCCTGACAGGTACAGATCAGCCCCAGCATTTT. It yields the protein CSARDALTGTDQPQHF.